This T cell receptor beta chain was identified in a study of CD8 T cell repertoires and HIV-1 epitope variants (dated by TCRdb to the early 2020s). Notes on the research overall: Twenty-five peptides representing autologous and known Gag and Nef epitope variants were each used to stimulate T cells in separate culture wells. Three Gag epitope families and Nef HW9 and YT9 were included among the tested epitopes. Cultures ran for about 9 days in IMDM with gentamicin, with half-media changes on days 3 and 7 adding IL-2, IL-7 and IL-15. An aliquot of 1M T cells was set aside as an uncultured baseline condition, separate from the 80 or so T cell cultures. A total of more than 80 T cell cultures were run, with each culture condition done in triplicate except for one peptide, which was done in duplicate. A CMV, EBV and flu peptide pool, the Ebola AY9 epitope as negative control, and a no-peptide well were included as control conditions. Using the EasySep Human T Cell Enrichment Kit, T cells were enriched and then co-cultured with an equal number of autologous T cell-negative cells acting as antigen-presenting cells. What the study reported, not specific to this receptor: Only TCR beta chains were identified by the assay, and proliferation to antigen, not T cell function or cytokine profile, was indicated. Five clonotypes recognized the Nef KF9 family and one clonotype recognized the HW9 family, while no responses were seen to the TAALDMSHF plasma variant. Of the nine antigen-specific TCR beta clonotypes identified, roughly 6 appeared cross-reactive for autologous or known escape epitope variants.

TCR beta CDR3 regions were sequenced at survey depth on the immunoSEQ platform. The QIAamp DNA micro kit was used to extract genomic DNA from every cultured and uncultured CD8+ T cell population. The authors' pipeline ran thus. Any sample with under 5,000 productive reads was excluded, and this exclusion removed about 6% of the roughly 80 cultures stimulated with HIV peptides. Sequences were trimmed to CDR3 by a MANAFEST web app, and nonproductive sequences, CDR3s under 5 amino acids, and sequences not starting with C or ending with F/W were removed. To count as antigen-specific, a clonotype had to be expanded in at least 2 of 3 replicates compared with the no-peptide control at FDR 0.01, and only within one epitope family. A specific clonotype also had to show a frequency at least fivefold higher than in wells stimulated with peptides from other epitope families. The table comes from immuneACCESS by way of TCRdb, which keeps in-frame sequences with V and J called. Part of the clones is missing from these tables; in studies checked, under half for an unresolved V gene and the rest for unknown reasons. Clonal size and the V and J genes are those of that table, whereas D and trimming came from the DNA. The sample contains 5,500 to 7,000 clones, 64% of them found a single time. The ten largest clones represent 44% of the sample.

The EasySep Human CD8+ T Cell Enrichment Kit was used on day 10 to isolate CD8+ T cells from every culture. Notes on this clone: Its cognate antigen has yet to be identified. No base quality values were provided; no much bigger clone lies one nucleotide off.

The CDR3 goes from the cysteine to the phenylalanine over 15 residues. CDR3 DNA is the only sequence kept; it has 45 bases, read in frame from the first base. CDR1 and CDR2, per the germline V gene (reference sequence), are LNHDA and SQIVND. From V the trimming removes 5 bases and from J it removes 5 bases, while the gene matches leave 9 bases of the junction unaccounted for. Sequenced: cultured CD8+ T cells derived from PBMCs. The receptor chain draws on TRBV19 and TRBJ2-1, with 7 bases matching TRBD1. This sequence originates from a male donor with HIV. The nucleotides are TGTGCCAGTAGTCAAGGACAGGCGAGGAACAATGAGCAGTTCTTC. It codes for CASSQGQARNNEQFF.